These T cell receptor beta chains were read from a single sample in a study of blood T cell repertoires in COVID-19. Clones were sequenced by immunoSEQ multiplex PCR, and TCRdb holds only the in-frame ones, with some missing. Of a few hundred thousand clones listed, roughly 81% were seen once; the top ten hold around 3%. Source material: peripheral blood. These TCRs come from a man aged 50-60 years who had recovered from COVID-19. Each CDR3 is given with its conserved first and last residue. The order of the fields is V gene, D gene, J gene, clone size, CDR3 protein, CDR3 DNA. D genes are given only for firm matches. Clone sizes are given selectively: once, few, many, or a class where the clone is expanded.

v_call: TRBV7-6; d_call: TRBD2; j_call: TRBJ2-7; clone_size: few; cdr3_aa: CASSLRGTYSGRGSNEQYF; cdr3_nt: TGTGCCAGCAGTCTACGGGGGACTTATAGCGGGAGGGGCTCTAACGAGCAGTACTTC
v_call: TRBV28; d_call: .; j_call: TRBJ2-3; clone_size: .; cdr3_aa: CASQYGGGTGSTDTQYF; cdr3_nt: TGTGCCAGCCAATATGGGGGGGGGACAGGAAGCACAGATACGCAGTATTTT
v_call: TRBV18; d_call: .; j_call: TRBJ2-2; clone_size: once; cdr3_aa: CASSPLDFGYTGELFF; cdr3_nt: TGTGCCAGCTCACCACTCGATTTCGGGTACACCGGGGAGCTGTTTTTT
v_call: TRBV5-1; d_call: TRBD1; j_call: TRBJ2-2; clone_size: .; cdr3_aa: CASSVGTGLLGELFF; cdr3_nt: TGCGCCAGCAGCGTCGGGACAGGGTTATTGGGGGAGCTGTTTTTT
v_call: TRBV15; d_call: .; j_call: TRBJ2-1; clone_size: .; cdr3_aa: CATSRVGGTPGYNEQFF; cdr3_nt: TGTGCCACCAGCAGAGTAGGAGGGACTCCGGGGTACAATGAGCAGTTCTTC
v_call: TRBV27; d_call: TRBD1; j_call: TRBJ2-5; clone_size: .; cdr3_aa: CASSSTGVVLETQYF; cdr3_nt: TGTGCCAGCAGCTCTACAGGGGTTGTTTTAGAGACCCAGTACTTC
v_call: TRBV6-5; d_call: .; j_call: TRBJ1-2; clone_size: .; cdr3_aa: CASSPDLNYGYTF; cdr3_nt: TGTGCCAGCAGCCCGGACTTGAACTATGGCTACACCTTC
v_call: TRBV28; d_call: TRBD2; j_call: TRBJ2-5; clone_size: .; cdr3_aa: CASRSGLAPQYF; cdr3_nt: TGTGCCAGCAGATCGGGACTAGCCCCCCAGTACTTC
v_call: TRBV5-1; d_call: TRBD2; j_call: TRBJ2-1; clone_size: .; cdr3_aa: CASSLTSGSSYNEQFF; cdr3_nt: TGCGCCAGCAGTTTAACTAGCGGCAGCTCCTACAATGAGCAGTTCTTC
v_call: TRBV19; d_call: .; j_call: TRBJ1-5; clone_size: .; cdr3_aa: CASTGDNYSNQPQHF; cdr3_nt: TGTGCCAGTACCGGGGACAATTATAGCAATCAGCCCCAGCATTTT
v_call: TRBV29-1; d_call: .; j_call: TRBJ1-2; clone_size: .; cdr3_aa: CSVEDPVGAGGYTF; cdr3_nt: TGCAGCGTTGAAGATCCTGTGGGGGCGGGTGGCTACACCTTC
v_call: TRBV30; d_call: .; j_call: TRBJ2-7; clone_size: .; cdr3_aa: CAWSPGTPYEQYF; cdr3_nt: TGTGCCTGGAGTCCCGGGACTCCTTACGAGCAGTACTTC
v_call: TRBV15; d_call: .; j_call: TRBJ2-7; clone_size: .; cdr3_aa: CATSSRMGGNYEQYF; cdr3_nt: TGTGCCACCAGCAGCCGTATGGGCGGGAACTACGAGCAGTACTTC
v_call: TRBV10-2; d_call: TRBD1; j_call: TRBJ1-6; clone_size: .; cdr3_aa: CASSVVWTGGFSYNSPLHF; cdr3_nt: TGCGCCAGCAGCGTTGTATGGACAGGGGGCTTCTCCTATAATTCACCCCTCCACTTT
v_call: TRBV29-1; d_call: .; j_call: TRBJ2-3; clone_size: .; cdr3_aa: CSAWGGGTDTQYF; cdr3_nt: TGCAGCGCCTGGGGCGGGGGCACAGATACGCAGTATTTT
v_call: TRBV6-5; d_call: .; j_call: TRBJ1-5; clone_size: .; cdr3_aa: CASQGREDQPQHF; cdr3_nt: TGTGCCAGTCAGGGGAGGGAGGATCAGCCCCAGCATTTT
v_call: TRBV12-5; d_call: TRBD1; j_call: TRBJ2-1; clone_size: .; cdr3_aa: CASGFLDRNEQFF; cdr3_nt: TGTGCTAGTGGTTTCCTGGACAGGAATGAGCAGTTCTTC
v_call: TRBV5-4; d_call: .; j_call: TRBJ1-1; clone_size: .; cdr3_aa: CASSFRDYDTEAFF; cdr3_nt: TGTGCCAGCAGTTTCCGGGACTACGACACTGAAGCTTTCTTT
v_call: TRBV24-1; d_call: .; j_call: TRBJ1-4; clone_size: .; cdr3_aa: CATSGPGTRGEKLFF; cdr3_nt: TGTGCCACCAGTGGACCCGGGACAAGAGGAGAAAAACTGTTTTTT
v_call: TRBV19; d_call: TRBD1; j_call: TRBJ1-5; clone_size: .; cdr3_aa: CASSFQGARQPQHF; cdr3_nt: TGTGCCAGTAGTTTTCAGGGGGCTCGTCAGCCCCAGCATTTT
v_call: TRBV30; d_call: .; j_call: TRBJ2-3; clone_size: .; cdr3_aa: CAWMRDTDTQYF; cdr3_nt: TGTGCCTGGATGAGGGACACAGATACGCAGTATTTT
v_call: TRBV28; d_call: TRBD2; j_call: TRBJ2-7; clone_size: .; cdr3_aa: CASSPLAGQYEQYF; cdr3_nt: TGTGCCAGCAGTCCACTAGCGGGACAATACGAGCAGTACTTC
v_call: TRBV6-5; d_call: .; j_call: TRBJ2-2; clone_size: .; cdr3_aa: CASSSGLGNTGELFF; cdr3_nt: TGTGCCAGCAGCTCGGGACTGGGGAACACCGGGGAGCTGTTTTTT
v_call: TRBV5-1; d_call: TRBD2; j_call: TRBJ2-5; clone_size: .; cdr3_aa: CASSSGTTTQETQYF; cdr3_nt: TGCGCCAGCAGCTCCGGGACTACCACCCAAGAGACCCAGTACTTC
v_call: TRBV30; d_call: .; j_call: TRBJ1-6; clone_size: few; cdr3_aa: CAWRGDSSSYNSPLHF; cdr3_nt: TGTGCCTGGAGAGGAGATTCCAGCTCCTATAATTCACCCCTCCACTTT
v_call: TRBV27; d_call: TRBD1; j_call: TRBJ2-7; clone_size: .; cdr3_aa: CASSLRDRGKEQYF; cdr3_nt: TGTGCCAGCAGCCTCCGGGACAGGGGCAAAGAGCAGTACTTC
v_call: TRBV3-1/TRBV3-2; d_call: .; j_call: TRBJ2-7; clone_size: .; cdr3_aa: CASSQGHTYEQYF; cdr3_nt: TGTGCCAGCAGCCAAGGTCACACCTACGAGCAGTACTTC
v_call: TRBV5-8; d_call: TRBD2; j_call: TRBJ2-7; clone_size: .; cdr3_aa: CASSPRGTESYEQYF; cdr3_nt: TGTGCCAGCAGCCCGCGGGGGACCGAGTCCTACGAGCAGTACTTC
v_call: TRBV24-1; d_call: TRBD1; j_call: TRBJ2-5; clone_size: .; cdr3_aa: CATSPGQGTKTQYF; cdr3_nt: TGTGCCACCAGTCCTGGACAGGGGACGAAGACCCAGTACTTC
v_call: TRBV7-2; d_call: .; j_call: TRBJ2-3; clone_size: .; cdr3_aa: CASSLARVDTQYF; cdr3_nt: TGTGCCAGCAGCTTAGCGCGGGTAGATACGCAGTATTTT
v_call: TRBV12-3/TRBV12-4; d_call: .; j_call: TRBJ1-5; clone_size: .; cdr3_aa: CASSLEHQPQHF; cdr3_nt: TGTGCCAGCAGTTTAGAGCATCAGCCCCAGCATTTT
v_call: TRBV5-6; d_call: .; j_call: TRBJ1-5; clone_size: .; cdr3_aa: CASSKYGVGNQPQHF; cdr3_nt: TGTGCCAGCAGCAAGTACGGGGTGGGCAATCAGCCCCAGCATTTT
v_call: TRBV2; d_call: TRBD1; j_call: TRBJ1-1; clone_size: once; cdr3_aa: CASSEDRVRRKGTEAFF; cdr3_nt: TGTGCCAGCAGTGAGGACAGGGTTCGGCGGAAGGGCACTGAAGCTTTCTTT
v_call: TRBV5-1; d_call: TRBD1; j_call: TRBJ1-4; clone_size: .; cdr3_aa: CASSFQGAETNEKLFF; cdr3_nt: TGCGCCAGCAGCTTCCAGGGGGCTGAAACTAATGAAAAACTGTTTTTT
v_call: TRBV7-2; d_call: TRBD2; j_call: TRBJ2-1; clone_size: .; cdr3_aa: CASSFPKAGASYNEQFF; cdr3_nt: TGTGCCAGCAGCTTCCCTAAAGCGGGAGCCTCCTACAATGAGCAGTTCTTC
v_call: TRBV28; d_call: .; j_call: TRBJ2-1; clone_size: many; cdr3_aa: CASTRGALDNEQFF; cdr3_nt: TGTGCCAGCACCCGGGGAGCACTGGACAATGAGCAGTTCTTC
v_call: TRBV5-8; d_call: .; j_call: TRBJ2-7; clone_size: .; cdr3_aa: CASSLGGLSYEQYF; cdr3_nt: TGTGCCAGCAGCTTGGGGGGGCTCTCCTACGAGCAGTACTTC
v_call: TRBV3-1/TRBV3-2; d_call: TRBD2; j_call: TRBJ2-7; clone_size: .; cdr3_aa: CASSQVTAGGPYEQYF; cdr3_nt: TGTGCCAGCAGCCAAGTGACAGCGGGAGGACCCTACGAGCAGTACTTC
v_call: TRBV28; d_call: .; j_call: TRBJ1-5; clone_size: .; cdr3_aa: CASSFPGFDGQPQHF; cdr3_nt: TGTGCCAGCAGTTTCCCCGGGTTTGATGGTCAGCCCCAGCATTTT
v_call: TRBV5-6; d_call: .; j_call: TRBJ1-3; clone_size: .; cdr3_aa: CASSLRRGLGNTIYF; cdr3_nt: TGTGCCAGCAGCTTGCGGCGGGGGCTTGGAAACACCATATATTTT
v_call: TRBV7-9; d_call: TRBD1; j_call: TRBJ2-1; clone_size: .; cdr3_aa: CASSLAGTGSEQFF; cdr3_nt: TGTGCCAGCAGCTTAGCCGGGACAGGGAGCGAGCAGTTCTTC
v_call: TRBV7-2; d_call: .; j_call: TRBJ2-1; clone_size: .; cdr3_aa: CASSLQGTRFPNEQFF; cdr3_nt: TGTGCCAGCAGCTTACAAGGGACTCGGTTCCCCAATGAGCAGTTCTTC
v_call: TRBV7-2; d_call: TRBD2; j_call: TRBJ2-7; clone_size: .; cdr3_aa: CASWSQRAGGEQYF; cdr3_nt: TGTGCCAGCTGGTCTCAGCGCGCGGGGGGCGAGCAGTACTTC
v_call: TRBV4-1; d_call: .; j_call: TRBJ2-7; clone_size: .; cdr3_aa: CASSQSYLLEERDYEQYF; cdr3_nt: TGCGCCAGCAGCCAATCGTACCTTCTGGAGGAGAGAGACTACGAGCAGTACTTC
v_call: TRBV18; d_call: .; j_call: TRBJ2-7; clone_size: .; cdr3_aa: CASSHTGNPTYEQYF; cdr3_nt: TGTGCCAGCTCACATACAGGGAATCCGACCTACGAGCAGTACTTC
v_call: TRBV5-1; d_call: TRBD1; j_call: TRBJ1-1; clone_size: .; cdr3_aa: CASSLGDRWETEAFF; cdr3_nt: TGCGCCAGCAGCCTGGGGGACAGATGGGAGACTGAAGCTTTCTTT
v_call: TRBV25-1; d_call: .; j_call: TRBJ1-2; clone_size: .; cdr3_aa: CASSEVSPSGFGYTF; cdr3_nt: TGTGCCAGCAGTGAAGTTTCCCCGTCGGGGTTTGGCTACACCTTC
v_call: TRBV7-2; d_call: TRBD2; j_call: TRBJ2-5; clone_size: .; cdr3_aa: CASSLVGGTSSETQYF; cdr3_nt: TGTGCCAGCAGCTTAGTAGGTGGGACTAGCAGCGAGACCCAGTACTTC
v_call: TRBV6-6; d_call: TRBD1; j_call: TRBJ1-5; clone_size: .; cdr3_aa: CASSLRDREGQPQHF; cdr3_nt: TGTGCCAGCAGTCTCAGGGACAGGGAAGGACAGCCCCAGCATTTT
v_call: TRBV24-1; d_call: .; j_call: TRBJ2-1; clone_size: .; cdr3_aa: CATSDRTGFNEQFF; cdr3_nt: TGTGCCACCAGTGACCGTACGGGGTTTAATGAGCAGTTCTTC
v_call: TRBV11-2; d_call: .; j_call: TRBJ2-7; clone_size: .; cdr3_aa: CASSLDPPSSYEQYF; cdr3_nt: TGTGCCAGCAGCTTAGACCCTCCTAGCTCCTACGAGCAGTACTTC
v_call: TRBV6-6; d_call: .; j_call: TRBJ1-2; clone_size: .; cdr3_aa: CASGTVAGRDSYGYTF; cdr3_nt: TGTGCCAGCGGGACGGTGGCAGGGAGGGATAGCTATGGCTACACCTTC
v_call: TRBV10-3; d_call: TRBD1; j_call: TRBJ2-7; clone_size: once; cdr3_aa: CAISDRDRGSYEQYF; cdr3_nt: TGTGCCATCAGTGATAGGGACAGGGGATCCTACGAGCAGTACTTC
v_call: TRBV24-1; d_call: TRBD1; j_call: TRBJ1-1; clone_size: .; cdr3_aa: CATRGQGNTEAFF; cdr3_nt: TGTGCCACCAGAGGACAGGGGAACACTGAAGCTTTCTTT
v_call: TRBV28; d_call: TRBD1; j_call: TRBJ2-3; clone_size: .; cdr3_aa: CAIKRQGRRTDTQYF; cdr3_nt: TGTGCCATTAAGCGACAGGGGCGTCGCACAGATACGCAGTATTTT